This T cell receptor (beta chain) is drawn from a study of T cell responses to AZD1222 COVID-19 vaccine. About the study: Pooled together were second doses at about 4 or about 12 weeks.

Some clones are missing from TCRdb's copy, which holds only in-frame ones; the method was immunoSEQ multiplex PCR. The table lists roughly 120,000 clones, 90% to 95% of them singletons. The CDR3 is 17 amino acids. V lost 4 bases to trimming and J lost 7 bases; unmatched junction nucleotides: 13. CDR1 is SGDLS, CDR2 YYNGEE, per germline. Study conclusions and caveats: Repertoire collection took place solely once the T cell response had peaked. With dominance at 160-218 and 743-854, vaccine-associated CD4 TCRs spanned spike. With two AZD1222 doses given, Spike-specific TCR breadth and depth both rose.

Regarding this clone: Its matching antigen is unknown.

The sequenced sample was peripheral blood, obtained on day 0 of AZD1222 vaccination. This TCR derives from an adult in good health. V is TRBV9 and J is TRBJ2-5; 13 nucleotides align to TRBD2. In DNA, the CDR3 is TGTGCCAGCAGCCCCAGGGAGGGGACTAGCGGGGCTTGGACCCAGTACTTC. This translates into CASSPREGTSGAWTQYF.